The present T cell receptor beta chain was sequenced within a study of shared clonotypes between healthy human individuals. Study-wide points: Non-shared clonotypes were found to have lower generation probabilities than the clonotypes that were shared by all four of the sorted-subset donors.

To note about this clone: The antigen is unknown.

The V gene end was trimmed by 5 bases and the J gene end by 3 bases; junction bases not matched to a gene: 7. This CDR3 is built from 15 residues. Germline-derived CDR1 and CDR2 are SGHVS and FQNEAQ. The repertoire was sequenced with immunoSEQ multiplex PCR; TCRdb's copy has only in-frame clones and lacks some. The sample yields roughly 720,000 clones, around 91% seen once. This rearrangement joins TRBV7-8 to TRBJ2-1, with TRBD1 matching 7 bases. The clonotype comes from a man aged 18 to 30 in good health. Some clones in this sample may be carry-over from other donors' samples. Sequencing was performed on memory CD8+ T cells from PBMCs. The sample's subset: CD45RO+ cells pooled with CCR7-negative TemRA cells. CDR3 in DNA: TGTGCCAGCAGCCCCCAGGGACAGTTCTACAATGAGCAGTTCTTC. Encoded protein: CASSPQGQFYNEQFF.